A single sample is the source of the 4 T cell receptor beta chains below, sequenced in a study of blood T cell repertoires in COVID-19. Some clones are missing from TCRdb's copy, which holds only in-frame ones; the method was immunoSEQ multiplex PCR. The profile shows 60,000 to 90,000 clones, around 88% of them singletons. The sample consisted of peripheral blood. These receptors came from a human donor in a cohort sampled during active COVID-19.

The CDR3 sequence is CASKGQGRVNTEAFF. Here the CDR3 DNA reads TGTGCCAGCAAAGGACAGGGGAGAGTGAACACTGAAGCTTTCTTT. The chain carries TRBV6-5 and TRBJ1-1, with TRBD1 matching 9 bases. Germline V gene data show CDR1 as MNHEY and CDR2 as SVGAGI. Losses at the gene ends were 7 bases for V and 0 bases for J; bases not matched to a gene: 6. This CDR3 is built from 15 residues.

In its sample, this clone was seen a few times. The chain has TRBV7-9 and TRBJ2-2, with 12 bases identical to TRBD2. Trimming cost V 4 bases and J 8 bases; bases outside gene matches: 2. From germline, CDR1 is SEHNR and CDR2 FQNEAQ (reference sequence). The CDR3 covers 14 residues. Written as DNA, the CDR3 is TGTGCCAGCAGCTATGGACTAGCGGGAGGGGAGCTGTTTTTT. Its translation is CASSYGLAGGELFF.

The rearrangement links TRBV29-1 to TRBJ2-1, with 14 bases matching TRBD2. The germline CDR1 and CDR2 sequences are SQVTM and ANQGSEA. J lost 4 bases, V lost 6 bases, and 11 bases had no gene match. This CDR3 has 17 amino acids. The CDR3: CSVVPGLAGEKYNEQFF. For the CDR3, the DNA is TGCAGCGTCGTCCCGGGACTAGCGGGGGAGAAATACAATGAGCAGTTCTTC.

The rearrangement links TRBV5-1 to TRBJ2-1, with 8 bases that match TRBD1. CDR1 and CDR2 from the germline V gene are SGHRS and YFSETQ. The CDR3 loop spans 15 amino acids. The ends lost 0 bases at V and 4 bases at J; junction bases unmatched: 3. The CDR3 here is CASSLGQGAYNEQFF. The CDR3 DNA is TGCGCCAGCAGCTTGGGGCAGGGGGCGTACAATGAGCAGTTCTTC.